These T cell receptor beta chains were read from a single sample in a study of blood T cell repertoires in COVID-19. This table comes from immunoSEQ multiplex PCR, and its TCRdb copy is limited to in-frame clones, with some not included. The sample consists of 250,000 to 300,000 clones, more than 70% of them appearing once. Input material: peripheral blood. The source is a woman in her 30s who had recovered from COVID-19. Both conserved end residues are part of each CDR3. The order of the fields is J gene, D gene, V gene, clone size, CDR3 protein, CDR3 DNA. D genes are given only for firm matches. Some rows have no size entry. The others give once, few or many, or a class for an expanded clone.

j_gene: TRBJ2-7
d_gene: NA
v_gene: TRBV7-9
abundance: NA
CDR3aa: CASSLVGRGESYEQYF
CDR3nt: TGTGCCAGCAGCTTAGTTGGCAGGGGAGAATCCTACGAGCAGTACTTC

j_gene: TRBJ1-5
d_gene: NA
v_gene: TRBV7-3
abundance: NA
CDR3aa: CASSLMSNQPQHF
CDR3nt: TGTGCCAGCAGCTTAATGTCGAATCAGCCCCAGCATTTT

j_gene: TRBJ2-7
d_gene: TRBD1
v_gene: TRBV28
abundance: NA
CDR3aa: CASSFGITGGSYEQYF
CDR3nt: TGTGCCAGCAGTTTTGGGATCACAGGGGGCTCCTACGAGCAGTACTTC

j_gene: TRBJ2-5
d_gene: TRBD2
v_gene: TRBV6-5
abundance: once
CDR3aa: CASIPLAGGRETQYF
CDR3nt: TGTGCCAGCATTCCTCTAGCGGGGGGTAGGGAGACCCAGTACTTC

j_gene: TRBJ1-5
d_gene: TRBD1
v_gene: TRBV28
abundance: NA
CDR3aa: CASRSRQGYSNQPQHF
CDR3nt: TGTGCCAGCAGGTCAAGACAGGGGTATAGCAATCAGCCCCAGCATTTT

j_gene: TRBJ2-1
d_gene: TRBD2
v_gene: TRBV27
abundance: NA
CDR3aa: CASSLFSGGLNNEQFF
CDR3nt: TGTGCCAGCAGTTTATTTAGCGGGGGGCTCAACAATGAGCAGTTCTTC

j_gene: TRBJ2-7
d_gene: TRBD1
v_gene: TRBV6-5
abundance: NA
CDR3aa: CASRGQTSYEQYF
CDR3nt: TGTGCCAGCAGGGGACAGACCTCCTACGAGCAGTACTTC

j_gene: TRBJ1-2
d_gene: NA
v_gene: TRBV14
abundance: NA
CDR3aa: CASSQTSGWDGGYTF
CDR3nt: TGTGCCAGCAGCCAGACCTCGGGGTGGGATGGTGGCTACACCTTC

j_gene: TRBJ2-5
d_gene: NA
v_gene: TRBV11-1
abundance: NA
CDR3aa: CASSLAPTRETQYF
CDR3nt: TGTGCCAGCAGCTTAGCCCCTACCCGGGAGACCCAGTACTTC

j_gene: TRBJ1-5
d_gene: NA
v_gene: TRBV3-1/TRBV3-2
abundance: NA
CDR3aa: CASSHGGNSNQPQHF
CDR3nt: TGTGCCAGCAGCCACGGCGGAAATAGCAATCAGCCCCAGCATTTT

j_gene: TRBJ2-5
d_gene: NA
v_gene: TRBV16
abundance: NA
CDR3aa: CASSQYSSVAFQETQYF
CDR3nt: TGTGCCAGCAGCCAATATTCGTCAGTAGCTTTTCAAGAGACCCAGTACTTC

j_gene: TRBJ2-1
d_gene: TRBD2
v_gene: TRBV19
abundance: many
CDR3aa: CASSDFAGGSYNEQFF
CDR3nt: TGTGCCAGTAGTGACTTCGCGGGGGGGTCCTACAATGAGCAGTTCTTC

j_gene: TRBJ1-4
d_gene: NA
v_gene: TRBV2
abundance: NA
CDR3aa: CASSEKDSLYF
CDR3nt: TGTGCCAGCAGTGAAAAGGACAGCCTCTACTTT

j_gene: TRBJ2-5
d_gene: TRBD1
v_gene: TRBV7-2
abundance: NA
CDR3aa: CASSLGQEETQYF
CDR3nt: TGTGCCAGCAGCCTGGGACAGGAAGAGACCCAGTACTTC

j_gene: TRBJ2-7
d_gene: TRBD1
v_gene: TRBV4-3
abundance: NA
CDR3aa: CASSQDPQGAYEQYF
CDR3nt: TGCGCCAGCAGCCAAGATCCCCAGGGGGCCTACGAGCAGTACTTC

j_gene: TRBJ2-7
d_gene: TRBD1
v_gene: TRBV4-1
abundance: NA
CDR3aa: CASSRGQGAYEQYF
CDR3nt: TGCGCCAGCAGCCGTGGACAGGGGGCATACGAGCAGTACTTC

j_gene: TRBJ2-2
d_gene: TRBD1
v_gene: TRBV7-9
abundance: few
CDR3aa: CASPRDSLTGELFF
CDR3nt: TGTGCCAGCCCCCGGGACAGTCTCACCGGGGAGCTGTTTTTT

j_gene: TRBJ1-2
d_gene: TRBD1
v_gene: TRBV6-5
abundance: NA
CDR3aa: CASSAGTGNNYGYTF
CDR3nt: TGTGCCAGCAGCGCCGGGACAGGGAATAACTATGGCTACACCTTC